Following are 10 T cell receptor beta chains from one sample sequenced in a study of shared clonotypes between healthy human individuals. Assay: immunoSEQ multiplex PCR; the TCRdb copy retains only in-frame clones and omits some. The sample holds hundreds of thousands of clones; around 74% are singletons and the top ten take 1.5% to 2%. Sequencing was performed on memory CD4+ T cells sorted from blood. The subset was: CD45RA-negative fraction. These receptors all stem from a woman between 25 and 40 years old in good health.

This clone was recorded once. CDR3: CASSLAGVYEQYF. DNA of the CDR3: TGTGCCAGCAGCTTAGCGGGAGTTTACGAGCAGTACTTC. The chain is built from TRBV11-2 and TRBJ2-7; TRBD2 is a possible D gene (6 bases). Germline V gene data show CDR1 as SGHAT and CDR2 as FQNNGV. The CDR3 totals 13 residues. The ends were cut back, 1 base at V and 4 bases at J, with 8 bases in the middle.

This sequence joins TRBV2 and TRBJ2-2; no definite D call. CDR1 is SNHLY and CDR2 is FYNNEI in the germline V gene. Trimming took off 2 bases at V and 6 bases at J, with 10 bases between the two ends. The length of the CDR3 is 14 residues. This CDR3 reads CASSEMRPPGELFF. Here the CDR3 DNA reads TGTGCCAGCAGTGAAATGCGCCCCCCCGGGGAGCTGTTTTTT.

The rearrangement joins TRBV6-5 to TRBJ1-1; tentatively, D is TRBD1 (6 bases). CDR3 size: 15 residues. V lost 10 bases and J lost 0, with 18 bases in between. Germline V gene data show CDR1 as MNHEY and CDR2 as SVGAGI. The CDR3 spells CATRPTGLMNTEAFF. DNA for the CDR3: TGTGCCACCCGCCCGACAGGACTTATGAACACTGAAGCTTTCTTT.

The gene calls are TRBV30 and TRBJ2-5; D may be TRBD1 or TRBD2 (6 bases each). Trimming took 3 bases from V and 4 from J, leaving 15 bases between them. Germline V gives CDR1 GTSNPN, CDR2 SVGIG (reference sequence). This CDR3 has 14 residues. DNA for the CDR3: TGTGCCTGGAGCGGGAATGGGGGGCTAGAGACCCAGTACTTC. It translates to CAWSGNGGLETQYF. Supplemented by reference TRBV30 and TRBJ2-5, the full variable domain reads SQTIHQWPATLVQPVGSPLSLECTVEGTSNPNLYWYRQAAGRGLQLLFYSVGIGQISSEVPQNLSASRPQDRQFILSSKKLLLSDSGFYLCAWSGNGGLETQYFGPGTRLLVL.

The chain has TRBV6-5 and TRBJ1-1, with D unresolved. Trimming took 6 bases from V and 2 from J, leaving 10 bases between them. The CDR3 spans 13 residues. CDR1 is MNHEY and CDR2 is SVGAGI in the germline V gene. CDR3: CASRKRHNTEAFF. Here the CDR3 DNA reads TGTGCCAGCAGAAAAAGACACAACACTGAAGCTTTCTTT.

This clone was observed a few times. This CDR3 is also generated by other DNA sequences in the sample. J is TRBJ1-2 and V is TRBV29-1, with unresolved D. V lost 4 bases and J lost 5, with 8 bases in between. The CDR3 is 11 residues long. Germline V gene lookup returns CDR1 SQVTM and CDR2 ANQGSEA. The CDR3 DNA reads as TGCAGCGTTGTTTCGGGGTATGGCTACACCTTC. The encoded protein is CSVVSGYGYTF.

As concerns this clone: The identical CDR3 is also encoded by other nucleotide sequences in the sample. This rearrangement joins TRBV6-1 to TRBJ1-1; D ambiguous. The V and J ends lost 4 bases and 0 bases respectively, with 6 bases between them. This CDR3 is 13 amino acids long. The V gene's germline CDR1 is MNHNS and CDR2 SASEGT. CDR3 coding DNA: TGTGCCAGCAGTGCCCAAGTGAACACTGAAGCTTTCTTT. It specifies CASSAQVNTEAFF.

The rearrangement uses TRBV27 and TRBJ2-4, with D possibly being TRBD1 (5 bases). V lost 2 bases, J lost 3 bases, and 11 bases lay in between. CDR1 is MNHEY and CDR2 is SMNVEV in the germline V gene (reference sequence). CDR3 length equals 15 residues. As DNA, the CDR3 is TGTGCCAGCAGTTTAACAGGTTTAGGCAAAAACATTCAGTACTTC. Its protein product is CASSLTGLGKNIQYF.

V usage is TRBV19 and J usage is TRBJ1-1, with a possible D match to TRBD1 (5 bases). The ends were cut back, 0 bases at V and 0 bases at J, with 8 bases in the middle. The germline CDR1 and CDR2 sequences are LNHDA and SQIVND (reference sequence). The CDR3 runs 15 residues. The CDR3 DNA sequence: TGTGCCAGTAGTATAGAGGGACTGGTGAACACTGAAGCTTTCTTT. It is translated as CASSIEGLVNTEAFF.

This chain joins TRBV28 and TRBJ2-7; a possible D gene is TRBD1 (5 bases). CDR1 is MDHEN and CDR2 is SYDVKM in the germline V gene. The V gene lost 8 bases and the J gene lost 4 bases, with 18 bases spanning the gap. This CDR3 comprises 14 residues. The CDR3 spells CASANIGHKYEQYF. The CDR3 DNA follows: TGTGCCAGCGCAAACATTGGACATAAATACGAGCAGTACTTC.